This T cell receptor beta chain appears in the sequencing data of a study of shared clonotypes between healthy human individuals. General observations from the study: Sampling covered blood only; tissue repertoires likely differ.

Donors comprised only Caucasian adults living in Nashville, Tennessee. For every subset, genomic DNA was evenly distributed across several immunoSEQ plates. Clones were sequenced by immunoSEQ multiplex PCR, and TCRdb holds only the in-frame ones, with some missing. The table has some 500,000 clones, more than 95% seen once. Worth noting for this clone: Antigen unknown. Different DNA sequences within this sample yield the same CDR3.

The V gene's germline CDR1 is SEHNR and CDR2 FQNEAQ (reference sequence). The CDR3 contains 12 residues. Trimming removed 3 bases at V and 0 bases at J, with 2 bases between. The specimen sequenced was naive CD4+ T cells sorted from blood. The subset denotes: CD45RA+ positively selected. This TCR was recovered from a woman aged 25 to 39 in good health. The gene calls are TRBV7-9 and TRBJ1-1, with unresolved D. DNA for the CDR3: TGTGCCAGCAGCTTTTTGAACACTGAAGCTTTCTTT. Amino acid sequence: CASSFLNTEAFF.